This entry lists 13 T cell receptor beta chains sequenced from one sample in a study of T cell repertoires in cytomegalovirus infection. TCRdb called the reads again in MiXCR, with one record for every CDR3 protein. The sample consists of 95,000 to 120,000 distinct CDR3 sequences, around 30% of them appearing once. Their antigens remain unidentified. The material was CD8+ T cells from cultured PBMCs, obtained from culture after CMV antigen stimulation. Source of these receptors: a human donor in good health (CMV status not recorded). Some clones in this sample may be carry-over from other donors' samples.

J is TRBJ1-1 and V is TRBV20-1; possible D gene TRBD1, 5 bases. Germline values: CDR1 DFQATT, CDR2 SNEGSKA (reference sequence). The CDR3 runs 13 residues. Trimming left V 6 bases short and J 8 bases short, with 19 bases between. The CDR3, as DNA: TGCAGTGCCGTACAGACAGTTCCCAACGAAGCTTTCTTT. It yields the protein CSAVQTVPNEAFF.

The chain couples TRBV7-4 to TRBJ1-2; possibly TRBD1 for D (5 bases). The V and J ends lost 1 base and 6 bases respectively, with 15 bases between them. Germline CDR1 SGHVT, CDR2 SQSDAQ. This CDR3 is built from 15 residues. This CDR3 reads CASSLGLGENDGYTF. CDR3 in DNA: TGTGCCAGCAGCTTAGGCCTGGGGGAGAATGATGGCTACACCTTC.

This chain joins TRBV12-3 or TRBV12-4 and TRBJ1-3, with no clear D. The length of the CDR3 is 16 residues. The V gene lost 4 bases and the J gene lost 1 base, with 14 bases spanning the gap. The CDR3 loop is CASSWSPEGSGNTIYF. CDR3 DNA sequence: TGTGCCAGCAGTTGGTCCCCCGAGGGATCTGGAAACACCATATATTTT.

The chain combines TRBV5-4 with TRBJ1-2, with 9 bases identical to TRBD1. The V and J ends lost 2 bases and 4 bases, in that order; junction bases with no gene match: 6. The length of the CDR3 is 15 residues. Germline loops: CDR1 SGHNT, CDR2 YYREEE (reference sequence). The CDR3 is CASSFEGQGLYGYTF. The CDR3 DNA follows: TGTGCCAGCAGCTTTGAGGGACAGGGCCTCTATGGCTACACCTTC.

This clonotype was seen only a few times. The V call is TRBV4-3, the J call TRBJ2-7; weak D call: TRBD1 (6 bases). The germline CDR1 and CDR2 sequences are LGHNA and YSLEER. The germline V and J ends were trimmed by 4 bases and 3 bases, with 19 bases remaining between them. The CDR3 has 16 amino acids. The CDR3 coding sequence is TGCGCCAGCAGCCTCACCTGGGACACCGTTTTCTACGAGCAGTACTTC. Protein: CASSLTWDTVFYEQYF.

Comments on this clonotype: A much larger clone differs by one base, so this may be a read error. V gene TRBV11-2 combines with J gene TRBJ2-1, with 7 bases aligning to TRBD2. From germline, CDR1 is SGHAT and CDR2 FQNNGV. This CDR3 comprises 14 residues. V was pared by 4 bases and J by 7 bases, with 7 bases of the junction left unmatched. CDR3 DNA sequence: TGTGCCAGCAGCTCAGTTCTAGCGGTGAATGAGCAGTTCTTC. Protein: CASSSVLAVNEQFF.

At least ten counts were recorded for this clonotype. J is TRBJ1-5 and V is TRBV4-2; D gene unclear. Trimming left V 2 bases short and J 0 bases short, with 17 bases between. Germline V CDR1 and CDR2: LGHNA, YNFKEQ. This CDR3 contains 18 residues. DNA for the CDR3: TGTGCCAGCAGCCAATTTGTGTGGAAGGGCTATAGCAATCAGCCCCAGCATTTT. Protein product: CASSQFVWKGYSNQPQHF.

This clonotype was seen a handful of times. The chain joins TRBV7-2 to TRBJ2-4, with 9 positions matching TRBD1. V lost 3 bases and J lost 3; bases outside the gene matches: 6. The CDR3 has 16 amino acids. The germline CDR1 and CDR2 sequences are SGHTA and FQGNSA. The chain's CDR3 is CASSLGGTGYKNIQYF. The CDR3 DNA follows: TGTGCCAGCAGCTTGGGGGGGACAGGGTACAAAAACATTCAGTACTTC.

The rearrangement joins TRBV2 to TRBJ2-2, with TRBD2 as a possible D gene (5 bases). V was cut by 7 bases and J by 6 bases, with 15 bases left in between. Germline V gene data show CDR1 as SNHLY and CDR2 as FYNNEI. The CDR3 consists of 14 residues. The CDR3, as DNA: TGTGCCAGCATTCGGGGTGTCGGCGCCGGGGAGCTGTTTTTT. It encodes CASIRGVGAGELFF.

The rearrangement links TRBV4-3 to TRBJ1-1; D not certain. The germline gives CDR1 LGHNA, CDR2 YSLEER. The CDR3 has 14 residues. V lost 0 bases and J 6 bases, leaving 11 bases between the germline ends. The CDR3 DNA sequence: TGCGCCAGCAGCCAAGATATGACGATCCCTGAAGCTTTCTTT. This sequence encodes CASSQDMTIPEAFF.

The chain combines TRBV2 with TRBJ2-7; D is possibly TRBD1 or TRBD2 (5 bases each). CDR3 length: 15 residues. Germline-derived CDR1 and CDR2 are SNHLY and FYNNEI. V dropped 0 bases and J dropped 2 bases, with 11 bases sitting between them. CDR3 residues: CASSEAAGTPYEQYF. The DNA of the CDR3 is TGTGCCAGCAGTGAAGCAGCAGGGACCCCCTACGAGCAGTACTTC.

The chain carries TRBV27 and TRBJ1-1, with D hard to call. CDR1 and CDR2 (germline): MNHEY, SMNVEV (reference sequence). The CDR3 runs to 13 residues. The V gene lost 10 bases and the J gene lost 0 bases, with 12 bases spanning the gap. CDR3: CATLGHLNTEAFF. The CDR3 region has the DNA TGTGCCACCCTAGGGCATTTGAACACTGAAGCTTTCTTT.

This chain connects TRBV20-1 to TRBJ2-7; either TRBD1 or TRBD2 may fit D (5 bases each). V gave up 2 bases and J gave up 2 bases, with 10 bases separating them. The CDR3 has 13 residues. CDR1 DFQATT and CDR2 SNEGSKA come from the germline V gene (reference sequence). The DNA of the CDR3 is TGCAGTGCTAGATTTGTGGGGGCCTACGAGCAGTACTTC. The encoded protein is CSARFVGAYEQYF.